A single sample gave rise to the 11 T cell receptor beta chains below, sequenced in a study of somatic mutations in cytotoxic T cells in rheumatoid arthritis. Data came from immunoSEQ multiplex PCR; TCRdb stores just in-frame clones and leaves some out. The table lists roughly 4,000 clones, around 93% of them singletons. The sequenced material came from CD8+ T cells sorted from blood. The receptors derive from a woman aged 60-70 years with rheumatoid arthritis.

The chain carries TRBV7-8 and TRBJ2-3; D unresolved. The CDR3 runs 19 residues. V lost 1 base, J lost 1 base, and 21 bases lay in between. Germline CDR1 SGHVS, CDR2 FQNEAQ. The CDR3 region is CASSLVPGPQVTGTDTQYF. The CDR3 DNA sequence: TGTGCCAGCAGCTTAGTCCCCGGCCCCCAGGTCACTGGCACAGATACGCAGTATTTT.

The CDR3 DNA is TGCGCCAGCAGCTTGCAGTTGGGGCCCCCGGCAGAGCAGTTCTTC. The encoded protein is CASSLQLGPPAEQFF. The J gene is TRBJ2-1, the V gene TRBV5-1; D is perhaps TRBD1 (5 bases). V lost 1 base and J 10 bases, leaving 18 bases between the germline ends. This CDR3 spans 15 amino acids. Germline CDR1 is SGHRS and CDR2 is YFSETQ.

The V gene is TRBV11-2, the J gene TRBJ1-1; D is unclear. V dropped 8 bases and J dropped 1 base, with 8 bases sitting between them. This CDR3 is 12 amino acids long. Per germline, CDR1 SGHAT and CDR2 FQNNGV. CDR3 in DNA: TGTGCCAGCGGACGGGAGAACACTGAAGCTTTCTTT. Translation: CASGRENTEAFF.

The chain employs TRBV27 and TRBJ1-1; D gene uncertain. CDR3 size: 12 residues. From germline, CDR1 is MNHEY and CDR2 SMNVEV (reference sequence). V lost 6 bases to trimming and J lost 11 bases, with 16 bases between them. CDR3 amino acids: CASRFPGGEAFF. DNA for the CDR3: TGTGCCAGCAGGTTCCCCGGCGGTGAGGCTTTCTTT.

This CDR3 is CASSVGQGIYEQYF. The CDR3 region has the DNA TGTGCCAGCAGCGTAGGCCAGGGCATCTACGAGCAGTACTTC. The rearrangement uses TRBV9 and TRBJ2-7; TRBD1 is a possible D gene (5 bases). V lost 0 bases, J lost 3 bases, and 10 bases lay in between. Germline loops: CDR1 SGDLS, CDR2 YYNGEE. This CDR3 has 14 amino acids.

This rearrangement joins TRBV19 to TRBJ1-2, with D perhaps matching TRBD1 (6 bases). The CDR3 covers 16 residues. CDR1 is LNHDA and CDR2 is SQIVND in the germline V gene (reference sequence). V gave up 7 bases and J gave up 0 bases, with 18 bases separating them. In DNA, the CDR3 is TGTGCCAGTACCTCCGACAGGACAACTTCTAACTATGGCTACACCTTC. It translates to CASTSDRTTSNYGYTF. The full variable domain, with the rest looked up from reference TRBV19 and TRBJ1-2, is DGGITQSPKYLFRKEGQNVTLSCEQNLNHDAMYWYRQDPGQGLRLIYYSQIVNDFQKGDIAEGYSVSREKKESFPLTVTSAQKNPTAFYLCASTSDRTTSNYGYTFGSGTRLTVV.

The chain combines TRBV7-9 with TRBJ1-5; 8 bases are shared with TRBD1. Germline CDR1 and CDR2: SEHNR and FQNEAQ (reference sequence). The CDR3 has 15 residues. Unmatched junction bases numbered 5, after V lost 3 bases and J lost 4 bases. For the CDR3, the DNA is TGTGCCAGCAGCTTCGACAGGGGACCAAATCAGCCCCAGCATTTT. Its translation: CASSFDRGPNQPQHF. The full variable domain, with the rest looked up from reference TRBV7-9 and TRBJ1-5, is DTGVSQNPRHKITKRGQNVTFRCDPISEHNRLYWYRQTLGQGPEFLTYFQNEAQLEKSRLLSDRFSAERPKGSFSTLEIQRTEQGDSAMYLCASSFDRGPNQPQHFGDGTRLSIL.

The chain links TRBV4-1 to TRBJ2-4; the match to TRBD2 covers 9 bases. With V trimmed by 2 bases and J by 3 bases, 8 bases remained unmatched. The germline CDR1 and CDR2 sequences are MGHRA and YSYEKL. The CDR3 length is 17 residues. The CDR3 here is CASSQPYSGSDKNIQYF. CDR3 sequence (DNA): TGCGCCAGCAGCCAACCATATAGCGGGAGTGACAAAAACATTCAGTACTTC.

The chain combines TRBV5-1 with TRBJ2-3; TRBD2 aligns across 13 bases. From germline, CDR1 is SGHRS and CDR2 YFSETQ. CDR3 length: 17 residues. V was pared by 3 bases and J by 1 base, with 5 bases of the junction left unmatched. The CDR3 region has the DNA TGCGCCAGCAGCTGGACTAGCGGGAGTCTTGGCACAGATACGCAGTATTTT. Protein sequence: CASSWTSGSLGTDTQYF.

The CDR3 region has the DNA TGTGCCAGCAGCTTAATGGGGGCCATCGGCGCTGAAGCTTTCTTT. Residues: CASSLMGAIGAEAFF. The V and J genes are TRBV7-9 and TRBJ1-1; D is possibly TRBD1 (6 bases). CDR1 is SEHNR, CDR2 FQNEAQ, per germline (reference sequence). This CDR3 is built from 15 residues. V dropped 2 bases and J dropped 6 bases, with 16 bases sitting between them.

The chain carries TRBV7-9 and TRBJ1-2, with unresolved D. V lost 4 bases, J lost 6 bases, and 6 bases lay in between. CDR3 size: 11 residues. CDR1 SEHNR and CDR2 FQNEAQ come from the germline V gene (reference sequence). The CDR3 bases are TGTGCCAGCAGCTCCTCGGATGGCTACACCTTC. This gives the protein CASSSSDGYTF.